This T cell receptor (beta chain) appears in the sequencing data of a study of shared clonotypes between healthy human individuals. Turning to the study itself: The cohort comprised a couple of women and a few men. Their ages spanned 18 to 49 years.

Study findings and constraints: Naive CD4 clonotypes overlapped across a handful of donors at about 5.2%.

Germline CDR1 is SQVTM and CDR2 is ANQGSEA. The J segment lost 5 bases and the V segment lost 3 bases, leaving 6 bases of the junction unmatched. The CDR3 consists of 13 residues. Remarks on this clone: The antigen remains undetermined.

Only CD45RO-negative cells positively selected for CCR7 counted as naive CD8 cells, so terminally differentiated effector memory CD45RA+ cells were excluded. Healthy and HIV-negative, the adult donors had no recent acute infections or vaccinations. Profiling relied on immunoSEQ multiplex PCR, and the TCRdb table lists in-frame clones only, not all of them. The table lists roughly 850,000 clones, 95% to 97% of them singletons. This receptor was obtained from a man aged 25 to 40 in good health. The V and J genes are TRBV29-1 and TRBJ2-7, with 8 bases identical to TRBD1. Input material: naive CD8+ T cells sorted from blood. This CDR3 reads CSVDFRDRHEQYF. The CDR3 coding sequence is TGCAGCGTTGATTTCCGGGACAGGCACGAGCAGTACTTC.